Listed here is a single T cell receptor (beta chain). These data originate in a study of blood T cell repertoires in COVID-19. Study in general: Spain, Italy and the United States supplied samples that represented acute and convalescent COVID-19.

Trimming stripped 6 bases from V and 9 bases from J, with 15 bases between. Germline lookup yields CDR1 SEHNR and CDR2 FQNEAQ (reference sequence). The CDR3 extends over 13 amino acids. Measured with immunoSEQ multiplex PCR; TCRdb has only the in-frame clones, and not every one. The table records 200,000 to 250,000 clones, roughly 90% of them present only once. This sequence joins TRBV7-9 and TRBJ2-1, with a weak D call TRBD1 (6 bases). The sequenced sample consisted of peripheral blood. This clonotype was obtained from a man aged 55-75 years with COVID-19, enrolled during active disease. The CDR3 sequence is CASRPAGVVEQFF. CDR3 DNA sequence: TGTGCCAGCAGACCCGCAGGGGTAGTTGAGCAGTTCTTC. Full variable domain (missing parts from reference TRBV7-9 and TRBJ2-1): DTGVSQNPRHKITKRGQNVTFRCDPISEHNRLYWYRQTLGQGPEFLTYFQNEAQLEKSRLLSDRFSAERPKGSFSTLEIQRTEQGDSAMYLCASRPAGVVEQFFGPGTRLTVL.